This TCR beta chain was retrieved from a study of response to subunit inactivated influenza vaccine. Via MiXCR, TCRdb re-called the RT-PCR reads, giving one row per CDR3 protein. The sample has some 500,000 distinct CDR3 sequences; less than 30% are singletons. The TCR originated in a man between 50 and 59 years old who received an inactivated influenza vaccine. Sequencing used CD4+ T cells sorted from PBMCs, obtained 4 to 6 days after vaccination.

CDR3 in amino acids: CASSIGQIQETQYF. DNA of the CDR3: TGTGCCAGTAGTATAGGACAGATCCAAGAGACCCAGTACTTC. The chain carries TRBV19 and TRBJ2-5, with D tentatively TRBD1 (5 bases). V lost 1 base to trimming and J lost 1 base, with 7 bases between them. Germline V gene lookup returns CDR1 LNHDA and CDR2 SQIVND (reference sequence). The CDR3 is 14 amino acids.